Listed below are T cell receptor beta chains from one sample, sequenced in a study of blood T cells in healthy people across ages. Each CDR3 protein gets one entry after TCRdb re-called the 5' RACE reads with MiXCR. Seen here are around 1.7 million distinct CDR3 sequences, approximately 30% observed once, and the top ten hold about 7.7%. The sequencing sample was made of blood. These receptors originate from a woman between 25 and 40 years old in good health. Both conserved end residues are part of each CDR3. D genes are given only for firm matches. Size is omitted from some rows. Given values are once, few, many or a class for expanded clones.

v_call: TRBV9; clone_size: .; d_call: .; j_call: TRBJ2-1; cdr3_nt: TGTGCCAGCAGCGTAGTTCGAGGGGGAGCGTCCTACAATGAGCAGTTCTTC; cdr3_aa: CASSVVRGGASYNEQFF
v_call: TRBV12-3/TRBV12-4; clone_size: .; d_call: .; j_call: TRBJ1-5; cdr3_nt: TGTGCCAGCAGTCAACGGATAGGGGGACTGACCAGCAATCAGCCCCAGCATTTT; cdr3_aa: CASSQRIGGLTSNQPQHF
v_call: TRBV20-1; clone_size: .; d_call: .; j_call: TRBJ2-4; cdr3_nt: TGCAGTGCTGGTCGGGACCCTTTCCAGGAGCAGTACTTC; cdr3_aa: CSAGRDPFQEQYF
v_call: TRBV5-1; clone_size: many; d_call: TRBD1; j_call: TRBJ2-1; cdr3_nt: TGCGCCAGCAGCGCGGGACAGGGTGATGAGCAGTTCTTC; cdr3_aa: CASSAGQGDEQFF
v_call: TRBV5-1; clone_size: few; d_call: TRBD2; j_call: TRBJ2-1; cdr3_nt: TGCGCCAGCAGCCAGGGGGGGACTAGCGGTAACAATGAGCAGTTCTTC; cdr3_aa: CASSQGGTSGNNEQFF
v_call: TRBV27; clone_size: few; d_call: TRBD1; j_call: TRBJ1-1; cdr3_nt: TGTGCCAGCACCTCCCCCAGGGGGCGCGAAGCTTTCTTT; cdr3_aa: CASTSPRGREAFF
v_call: TRBV3-1; clone_size: few; d_call: .; j_call: TRBJ2-7; cdr3_nt: TGTGCCAGCAGCCAAGGCCCGACTTCGTCTAACGAGCAGTACTTC; cdr3_aa: CASSQGPTSSNEQYF
v_call: TRBV12-3/TRBV12-4; clone_size: many; d_call: TRBD2; j_call: TRBJ2-5; cdr3_nt: TGTGCCAGCAGCTTTGTGGGGGGGGAGACCCAGTACTTC; cdr3_aa: CASSFVGGETQYF
v_call: TRBV2; clone_size: .; d_call: .; j_call: TRBJ2-3; cdr3_nt: TGTGCCAGCAGGCTGGGAGATACGCAGTATTTT; cdr3_aa: CASRLGDTQYF
v_call: TRBV9; clone_size: .; d_call: .; j_call: TRBJ1-2; cdr3_nt: TGTGCCAGCAGCGTAGAGGACATGGCTAACTATGGCTACACCTTC; cdr3_aa: CASSVEDMANYGYTF
v_call: TRBV29-1; clone_size: many; d_call: .; j_call: TRBJ2-7; cdr3_nt: TGCAGCGTTCAGGTCTTCTCCTACGAGCAGTACTTC; cdr3_aa: CSVQVFSYEQYF
v_call: TRBV20-1; clone_size: few; d_call: .; j_call: TRBJ2-3; cdr3_nt: TGCAGTGCTATTGACTTTTCTAGCACAGATACGCAGTATTTT; cdr3_aa: CSAIDFSSTDTQYF
v_call: TRBV6-6; clone_size: many; d_call: .; j_call: TRBJ2-4; cdr3_nt: TGTGCCAGCAGTCCCCCCGGGCAGGGTGACATTCAGTACTTC; cdr3_aa: CASSPPGQGDIQYF
v_call: TRBV12-3/TRBV12-4; clone_size: .; d_call: .; j_call: TRBJ1-1; cdr3_nt: TGTGCCAGCAGTTTAACGACAGGTGTGGCTTTCTTT; cdr3_aa: CASSLTTGVAFF
v_call: TRBV4-3; clone_size: .; d_call: .; j_call: TRBJ1-5; cdr3_nt: TGCGCCAGCAGCCAAGATCAGTCTCAGCCCCAGCATTTT; cdr3_aa: CASSQDQSQPQHF
v_call: TRBV28; clone_size: .; d_call: TRBD2; j_call: TRBJ2-7; cdr3_nt: TGTGCCAGCAGTTTTTCCTGGACTAGCGGGATAAGGGTACGGTACGAGCAGTACTTC; cdr3_aa: CASSFSWTSGIRVRYEQYF
v_call: TRBV4-1; clone_size: .; d_call: .; j_call: TRBJ1-1; cdr3_nt: TGCGCCAGCAGCCAAGACGGACAATTGGCGGTTAGGTCTGAAGCTTTCTTT; cdr3_aa: CASSQDGQLAVRSEAFF
v_call: TRBV7-7; clone_size: .; d_call: TRBD2; j_call: TRBJ2-1; cdr3_nt: TGTGCCAGCAGCCAAGGACTAGCGGGAGTTGGCTACAATGAGCAGTTCTTC; cdr3_aa: CASSQGLAGVGYNEQFF
v_call: TRBV6-5; clone_size: few; d_call: .; j_call: TRBJ1-2; cdr3_nt: TGTGCCAGTACCCAGGGACGTAACTATGGCTACACCTTC; cdr3_aa: CASTQGRNYGYTF